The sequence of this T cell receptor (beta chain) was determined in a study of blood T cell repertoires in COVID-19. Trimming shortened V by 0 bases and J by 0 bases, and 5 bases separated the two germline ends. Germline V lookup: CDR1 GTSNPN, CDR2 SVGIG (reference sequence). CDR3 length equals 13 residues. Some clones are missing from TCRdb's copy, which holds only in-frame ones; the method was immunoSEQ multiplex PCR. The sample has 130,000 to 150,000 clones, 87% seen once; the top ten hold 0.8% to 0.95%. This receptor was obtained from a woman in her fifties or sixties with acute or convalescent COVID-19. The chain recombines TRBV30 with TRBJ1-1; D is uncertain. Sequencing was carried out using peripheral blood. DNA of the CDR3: TGTGCCTGGAGTGTATTTATGAACACTGAAGCTTTCTTT. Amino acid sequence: CAWSVFMNTEAFF.